The 19 T cell receptor beta chains below were found in one sample sequenced in a study of immune evolution from preneoplasia to lung adenocarcinoma. Assay: immunoSEQ multiplex PCR; the TCRdb copy retains only in-frame clones and omits some. Altogether a few thousand clones are present, about 80% being singletons, with the ten largest covering around a tenth. The specimen sequenced was FFPE lung adenocarcinoma in situ tissue. The receptors were sampled from a person aged 60 to 80 with lung adenocarcinoma.

This clone has only one observation. Different DNA sequences within this sample yield the same CDR3. The chain carries TRBV29-1 and TRBJ1-4; D gene uncertain. CDR1 is SQVTM and CDR2 is ANQGSEA in the germline V gene. This CDR3 has 17 amino acids. Trimming removed 0 bases from V and 5 bases from J, with 19 bases in between. CDR3 bases: TGCAGCGTTGAAGATCTCGGGCCCCACGTCGAAAATGAAAAACTGTTTTTT. Residues: CSVEDLGPHVENEKLFF.

The genes are TRBV6-4 and TRBJ2-3; TRBD2 matches at 11 bases. V lost 0 bases, J lost 4 bases, and 3 bases stayed unmatched. The germline V gene has CDR1 MRHNA and CDR2 SNTAGT. This CDR3 is 16 amino acids long. The CDR3 here is CASSDSISGGADTQYF. The CDR3 coding sequence is TGTGCCAGCAGTGACTCGATTAGCGGGGGGGCAGATACGCAGTATTTT.

CDR3 in amino acids: CASSPSSAGGRYNEQFF. CDR3 coding DNA: TGTGCCAGCAGCCCAAGCTCTGCGGGGGGGCGGTACAATGAGCAGTTCTTC. V usage is TRBV9 and J usage is TRBJ2-1, with 9 bases that match TRBD2. J gave up 4 bases and V 4 bases, and 12 bases lay outside the gene matches. The germline V gene encodes CDR1 SGDLS and CDR2 YYNGEE. CDR3 size: 17 residues.

V usage is TRBV28 and J usage is TRBJ2-1; TRBD2 matches at 8 bases. The CDR3 loop spans 15 amino acids. Germline V CDR1 and CDR2: MDHEN, SYDVKM. V dropped 9 bases and J dropped 7; count of bases not matched to a gene: 14. CDR3: CASWAGGEQWNEQFF. The CDR3 DNA is TGTGCCAGTTGGGCCGGGGGGGAACAATGGAATGAGCAGTTCTTC. Combining the CDR3 with reference TRBV28 and TRBJ2-1 gives the whole variable domain DVKVTQSSRYLVKRTGEKVFLECVQDMDHENMFWYRQDPGLGLRLIYFSYDVKMKEKGDIPEGYSVSREKKERFSLILESASTNQTSMYLCASWAGGEQWNEQFFGPGTRLTVL.

This clone was found once. The chain has TRBV27 and TRBJ2-4; TRBD2 aligns across 7 bases. There are 17 residues in the CDR3. Germline CDR1 MNHEY, CDR2 SMNVEV (reference sequence). V shed 8 bases, J shed 3 bases, and the junction held 16 bases outside the gene matches. CDR3 loop: CASGSTGGPEGKNIQYF. The CDR3 region has the DNA TGTGCCAGCGGATCTACGGGGGGTCCCGAGGGCAAAAACATTCAGTACTTC.

Here the CDR3 reads CASSQGTGRDTQYF. CDR3 DNA sequence: TGCGCCAGCAGCCAAGGGACAGGCAGAGATACGCAGTATTTT. The V and J genes are TRBV4-1 and TRBJ2-3; 7 positions agree with TRBD1. The length of the CDR3 is 14 residues. The V gene's germline CDR1 is MGHRA and CDR2 YSYEKL. V was pared by 1 base and J by 5 bases, with 3 bases of the junction left unmatched.

This chain joins TRBV15 and TRBJ1-6, with D perhaps TRBD1 (5 bases). CDR1 LNHNV and CDR2 YYDKDF come from the germline V gene (reference sequence). V lost 2 bases and J lost 6, with 14 bases in between. The CDR3 sequence is 16 residues long. DNA of the CDR3: TGTGCCACCAGCAGATACCGGGACGGCCCTAATTCACCCCTCCACTTT. It translates to CATSRYRDGPNSPLHF.

The CDR3 coding sequence is TGTGCTAGTGGTTCACAGGGCACCGGGGAGCTGTTTTTT. Translated: CASGSQGTGELFF. The V call is TRBV12-5, the J call TRBJ2-2, with TRBD1 as a possible D gene (6 bases). V was cut by 4 bases and J by 4 bases, with 7 bases left in between. Germline CDR1 is LGHNT and CDR2 is FRNRAP. The CDR3 extends over 13 amino acids.

This chain connects TRBV12-1 to TRBJ1-6; the DNA was not used to check the table's D call, TRBD1. TRBV12-1 is a pseudogene locus. CDR3 length: 16 residues. The CDR3 nucleotides are TGTGCCAGCAGCTTGGACAGGGAGATATGGAATTCACCCCTCCACTTT. This encodes CASSLDREIWNSPLHF.

This chain links TRBV10-3 with TRBJ1-5; TRBD1 matches 10 bases. Trimming took 5 bases from V and 5 from J; bases not matched to a gene: 6. The CDR3 is made up of 15 amino acids. CDR1 is ENHRY, CDR2 SYGVKD, per germline. The CDR3 reads CAISREGTGDQPQHF. The CDR3 DNA is TGTGCCATCAGTCGAGAGGGGACAGGGGATCAGCCCCAGCATTTT.

This clone has only a few counts. V and J are TRBV9 and TRBJ1-1, with 9 bases aligning to TRBD1. The V segment lost 4 bases and the J segment 3 bases; nucleotides outside the gene matches: 7. Germline lookup yields CDR1 SGDLS and CDR2 YYNGEE. The CDR3 contains 15 residues. CDR3 in amino acids: CASSTSGTGYTEAFF. For the CDR3, the DNA is TGTGCCAGCAGCACCTCCGGGACAGGGTACACTGAAGCTTTCTTT.

The sample holds a few counts of this clone. The CDR3 is CASTPSGGAIETQYF. The CDR3 region has the DNA TGTGCCAGCACACCCAGTGGGGGCGCAATAGAGACCCAGTACTTC. This chain joins TRBV6-6 and TRBJ2-5; perhaps TRBD1 as D (6 bases). Germline V gene sequence: CDR1 MNHNY, CDR2 SVGAGI (reference sequence). V was trimmed by 7 bases and J by 4 bases, leaving 19 bases between them. The CDR3 has 15 residues.

The genes are TRBV7-8 and TRBJ1-5; 7 nucleotides match TRBD1. V lost 6 bases, J lost 3 bases, and 8 bases stayed unmatched. The germline V gene encodes CDR1 SGHVS and CDR2 FQNEAQ. This CDR3 has 15 amino acids. This CDR3 is CASRDEGQINQPQHF. CDR3 nucleotides: TGTGCCAGCAGGGACGAGGGACAGATCAATCAGCCCCAGCATTTT.

The chain combines TRBV30 with TRBJ2-7; D may be TRBD2 (6 bases). The CDR3 sequence is 19 residues long. Trimming stripped 0 bases from V and 2 bases from J, with 26 bases between. The germline V gene has CDR1 GTSNPN and CDR2 SVGIG (reference sequence). DNA of the CDR3: TGTGCCTGGAGTGTAGGGACTCCTGGCTTGGGGAGATCTACCTACGAGCAGTACTTC. This codes for CAWSVGTPGLGRSTYEQYF.

The J gene is TRBJ1-1, the V gene TRBV28; D not certain. Per the germline V gene, CDR1 is MDHEN and CDR2 is SYDVKM. The CDR3 contains 17 residues. V was pared by 4 bases and J by 2 bases, with 20 bases between. The CDR3 DNA is TGTGCCAGCAGTTCGATCACAGCTTCCGATCGCAACACTGAAGCTTTCTTT. Protein sequence: CASSSITASDRNTEAFF.

The chain uses TRBV11-2 and TRBJ1-5; TRBD1 aligns across 8 bases. After removal of 5 bases from V and 4 bases from J, the junction contained 7 bases not matched to a gene. This CDR3 has 15 amino acids. From germline, CDR1 is SGHAT and CDR2 FQNNGV. The CDR3 sequence: CASSAGQGPNQPQHF. The DNA for the CDR3 is TGTGCCAGCAGCGCCGGACAGGGACCTAATCAGCCCCAGCATTTT.

This clone was counted only a few times. J is TRBJ1-5 and V is TRBV15, with D possibly TRBD1 on 5 matching bases. Trimming left V 3 bases short and J 6 bases short, with 24 bases between. The CDR3 totals 18 residues. The germline gives CDR1 LNHNV, CDR2 YYDKDF (reference sequence). The CDR3 coding sequence is TGTGCCACCAGCAGTGGGGGAGGTTGGAGCGGTGATGTTCAGCCCCAGCATTTT. It is translated as CATSSGGGWSGDVQPQHF.

The J gene is TRBJ2-4, the V gene TRBV21-1; the table's D call, TRBD1, was not checked against the DNA. TRBV21-1 is classified as a pseudogene. The CDR3 covers 17 residues. The DNA of the CDR3 is TGTGCCAGCAGCAAAGAAGCGACAGGGGAAGCCAAAAACATTCAGTACTTC. Its protein is CASSKEATGEAKNIQYF.

This clone was found once. The chain links TRBV19 to TRBJ2-2, with 12 bases aligning to TRBD2. V dropped 0 bases and J dropped 0; count of bases not matched to a gene: 5. The V gene's germline CDR1 is LNHDA and CDR2 SQIVND (reference sequence). The length of the CDR3 is 19 residues. The CDR3 is CASSIDHLAGGSNTGELFF. The CDR3 DNA sequence: TGTGCCAGTAGTATAGATCACCTAGCGGGGGGGTCGAACACCGGGGAGCTGTTTTTT.